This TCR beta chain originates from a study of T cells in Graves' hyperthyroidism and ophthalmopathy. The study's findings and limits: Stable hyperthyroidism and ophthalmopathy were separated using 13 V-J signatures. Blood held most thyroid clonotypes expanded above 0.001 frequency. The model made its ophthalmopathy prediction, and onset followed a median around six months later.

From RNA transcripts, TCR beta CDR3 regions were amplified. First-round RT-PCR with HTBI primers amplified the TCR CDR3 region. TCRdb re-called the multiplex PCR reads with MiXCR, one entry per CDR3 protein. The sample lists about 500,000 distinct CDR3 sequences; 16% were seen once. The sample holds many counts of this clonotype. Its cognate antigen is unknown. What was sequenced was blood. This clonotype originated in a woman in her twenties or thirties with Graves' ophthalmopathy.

Here the CDR3 DNA reads TGTGCCAGCACCTCATACAGGGGGACTAATGAAAAACTGTTTTTT. Amino acids: CASTSYRGTNEKLFF. The chain joins TRBV7-9 to TRBJ1-4, with 8 bases lining up with TRBD1. The CDR3 length is 15 residues. Trimming took 7 bases from V and 2 from J; bases not matched to a gene: 6. Germline CDR1 reads SEHNR; CDR2 reads FQNEAQ (reference sequence).